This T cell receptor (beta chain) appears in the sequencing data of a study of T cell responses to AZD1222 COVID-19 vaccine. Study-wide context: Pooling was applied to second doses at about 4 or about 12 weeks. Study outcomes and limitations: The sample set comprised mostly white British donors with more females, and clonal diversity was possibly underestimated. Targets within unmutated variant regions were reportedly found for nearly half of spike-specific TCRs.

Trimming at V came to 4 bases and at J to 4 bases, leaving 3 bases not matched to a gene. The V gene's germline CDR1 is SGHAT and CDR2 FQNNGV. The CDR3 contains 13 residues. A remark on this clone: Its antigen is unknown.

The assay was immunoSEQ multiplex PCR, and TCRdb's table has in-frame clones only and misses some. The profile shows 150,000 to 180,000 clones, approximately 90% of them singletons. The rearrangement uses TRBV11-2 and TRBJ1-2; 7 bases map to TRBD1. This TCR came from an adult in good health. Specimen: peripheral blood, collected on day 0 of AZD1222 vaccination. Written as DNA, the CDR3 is TGTGCCAGCAGCTCCCAGGGGGGCTATGGCTACACCTTC. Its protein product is CASSSQGGYGYTF.